A single sample is the source of the 20 T cell receptor beta chains below, sequenced in a study of shared clonotypes between healthy human individuals. Libraries were prepared by immunoSEQ multiplex PCR; TCRdb keeps only in-frame clonotypes and omits some of them. The sample includes around 2,000,000 clones, roughly 95% seen only once; the top ten take 0.1% to 0.15%. Sequenced sample: naive CD4+ T cells sorted from blood. As to subset: CD45RA+ positively selected. The receptors shown here come from a man between 18 and 29 years old in good health.

V gene TRBV4-1 combines with J gene TRBJ2-7; weak D call: TRBD2 (6 bases). V was trimmed by 5 bases and J by 3 bases, leaving 14 bases between them. CDR1 MGHRA and CDR2 YSYEKL come from the germline V gene. CDR3 length: 14 amino acids. The CDR3 protein is CASSGERGSYEQYF. CDR3 nucleotides: TGCGCCAGCAGCGGGGAACGGGGGAGCTACGAGCAGTACTTC.

The rearrangement links TRBV30 to TRBJ2-3, with 8 positions matching TRBD1. Trimming cost V 2 bases and J 8 bases; bases outside gene matches: 9. This CDR3 region has 14 residues. Germline CDR1 and CDR2: GTSNPN and SVGIG (reference sequence). CDR3 loop: CAWSLGRGHVTQYF. The CDR3 bases are TGTGCCTGGAGTCTGGGCAGGGGGCACGTTACGCAGTATTTT. Full variable domain (outside the CDR3, taken from reference TRBV30 and TRBJ2-3): SQTIHQWPATLVQPVGSPLSLECTVEGTSNPNLYWYRQAAGRGLQLLFYSVGIGQISSEVPQNLSASRPQDRQFILSSKKLLLSDSGFYLCAWSLGRGHVTQYFGPGTRLTVL.

This chain uses TRBV27 with TRBJ2-2; 7 bases fit TRBD2. The CDR3 has 15 amino acids. Germline CDR1 reads MNHEY; CDR2 reads SMNVEV (reference sequence). J gave up 5 bases and V 3 bases, and 6 bases lay outside the gene matches. CDR3: CASSFWGEGTGELFF. In DNA form, the CDR3 reads TGTGCCAGCAGTTTCTGGGGGGAGGGAACCGGGGAGCTGTTTTTT.

The chain recombines TRBV2 with TRBJ2-5; 9 bases are shared with TRBD2. J was trimmed by 7 bases and V by 4 bases; bases with no gene match: 7. This CDR3 is built from 14 residues. The germline CDR1 and CDR2 sequences are SNHLY and FYNNEI. The CDR3 sequence: CASSASGGSRTQYF. In nucleotides, the CDR3 is TGTGCCAGCAGTGCAAGCGGGGGGTCGCGGACCCAGTACTTC.

V gene TRBV5-6 combines with J gene TRBJ2-7; D tentatively fits TRBD1 or TRBD2 (5 bases each). Trimming took off 0 bases at V and 3 bases at J, with 7 bases between the two ends. Germline assignment: CDR1 SGHDT and CDR2 YYEEEE. The CDR3 extends over 13 amino acids. The CDR3 loop is CASSLVGVYEQYF. CDR3 bases: TGTGCCAGCAGCTTGGTGGGGGTCTACGAGCAGTACTTC.

CDR3 DNA sequence: TGTGCCAGCATCAAATTACAGGGGGCCGGGGAGCTGTTTTTT. Residues: CASIKLQGAGELFF. The chain recombines TRBV11-2 with TRBJ2-2; 8 nucleotides line up with TRBD1. Germline V CDR1 and CDR2: SGHAT, FQNNGV. This CDR3 has 14 residues. The junction had 7 bases not matched to a gene; V was cut back by 7 bases and J by 6 bases.

V is TRBV5-1 and J is TRBJ2-1; weak D call: TRBD2 (6 bases). Germline V gives CDR1 SGHRS, CDR2 YFSETQ. V shed 1 base and J shed 9 bases, with 17 bases lying between them. The CDR3 is 15 residues long. CDR3 nucleotide sequence: TGCGCCAGCAGCTTGTCAGTGGTCGAGGGAGGTGAGCAGTTCTTC. Translated: CASSLSVVEGGEQFF.

V gene TRBV28 combines with J gene TRBJ1-2; 8 bases fit TRBD1. The J segment lost 4 bases and the V segment lost 6 bases, leaving 7 bases of the junction unmatched. The length of the CDR3 is 14 residues. The V gene's germline CDR1 is MDHEN and CDR2 SYDVKM. The CDR3 reads CASRPTGGTYGYTF. CDR3 sequence (DNA): TGTGCCAGCAGGCCTACAGGGGGGACCTATGGCTACACCTTC.

The chain is built from TRBV4-1 and TRBJ1-5, with 7 positions matching TRBD1. The V and J ends lost 1 base and 0 bases, in that order; junction bases with no gene match: 6. The CDR3 runs to 17 residues. Germline V CDR1 and CDR2: MGHRA, YSYEKL. The CDR3 coding sequence is TGCGCCAGCAGCCAAGTAAGTGGGACAGATAGCAATCAGCCCCAGCATTTT. This gives the protein CASSQVSGTDSNQPQHF.

The J gene is TRBJ1-4, the V gene TRBV5-1; TRBD1 aligns across 7 bases. The germline CDR1 and CDR2 sequences are SGHRS and YFSETQ. V trimming: 7 bases; J trimming: 11 bases; junction bases outside the gene matches: 8. CDR3 length: 12 amino acids. CDR3 region: CASGTEQGKLFF. The DNA of the CDR3 is TGCGCCAGCGGGACCGAACAGGGGAAACTGTTTTTT.

The CDR3 here is CASTPENTGELFF. The DNA of the CDR3 is TGTGCCAGCACCCCTGAGAACACCGGGGAGCTGTTTTTT. This chain joins TRBV2 and TRBJ2-2; unclear D gene. The CDR3 totals 13 residues. V lost 7 bases, J lost 1 base, and 7 bases lay in between. Germline V lookup: CDR1 SNHLY, CDR2 FYNNEI.

This rearrangement joins TRBV2 to TRBJ1-2; no firm D call. V dropped 2 bases and J dropped 0 bases, with 7 bases sitting between them. Germline V lookup: CDR1 SNHLY, CDR2 FYNNEI. This CDR3 region has 14 residues. Written as DNA, the CDR3 is TGTGCCAGCAGTGAAAGGCTCTCTAACTATGGCTACACCTTC. Translation: CASSERLSNYGYTF.

The rearrangement joins TRBV5-1 to TRBJ2-3; D remains unclear. Germline values: CDR1 SGHRS, CDR2 YFSETQ. V was clipped by 0 bases and J by 5 bases, with 7 bases between them. The CDR3 is made up of 13 amino acids. The CDR3 loop is CASSLGTEDTQYF. The CDR3 DNA reads TGCGCCAGCAGCTTGGGGACGGAAGATACGCAGTATTTT. The entire variable domain, with the rest obtained from reference TRBV5-1 and TRBJ2-3, is as follows: KAGVTQTPRYLIKTRGQQVTLSCSPISGHRSVSWYQQTPGQGLQFLFEYFSETQRNKGNFPGRFSGRQFSNSRSEMNVSTLELGDSALYLCASSLGTEDTQYFGPGTRLTVL.

The V gene is TRBV28, the J gene TRBJ1-4; 7 nucleotides line up with TRBD1. The CDR3 sequence is 14 residues long. Looked up from germline, CDR1 is MDHEN and CDR2 is SYDVKM. The V segment lost 8 bases and the J segment 7 bases; nucleotides outside the gene matches: 10. Here the CDR3 reads CASWGGGGGEKLFF. CDR3 bases: TGTGCCAGCTGGGGAGGGGGCGGCGGTGAAAAACTGTTTTTT.

This clone was recorded only once. CDR3 in DNA: TGCGCCAGCAGCTTGGATTTGGAGGGGGCCATGAACACTGAAGCTTTCTTT. As protein: CASSLDLEGAMNTEAFF. The chain joins TRBV5-1 to TRBJ1-1; 7 nucleotides agree with TRBD1. J was trimmed by 0 bases and V by 0 bases; bases with no gene match: 8. There are 17 residues in the CDR3. Germline assignment: CDR1 SGHRS and CDR2 YFSETQ.

This chain connects TRBV30 to TRBJ1-6; D is unclear. The germline CDR1 and CDR2 sequences are GTSNPN and SVGIG (reference sequence). The CDR3 spans 13 residues. Trimming cost V 1 base and J 7 bases, with 8 bases left between them. CDR3 sequence reads: CAWSEEGNSPLHF. In DNA form, the CDR3 reads TGTGCCTGGAGTGAAGAGGGAAATTCACCCCTCCACTTT.

The chain has TRBV18 and TRBJ1-4; D gene ambiguous. Germline CDR1 reads KGHSH; CDR2 reads LQKENI. The germline V and J ends were trimmed by 0 bases and 7 bases, with 9 bases remaining between them. The CDR3 loop spans 14 amino acids. The DNA of the CDR3 is TGTGCCAGCTCACCACCGGAGCTAAGTGAAAAACTGTTTTTT. It translates to CASSPPELSEKLFF.

In its sample, this clone was seen a few times. The chain has TRBV6-1 and TRBJ2-7; 10 bases match TRBD1. Germline CDR1 reads MNHNS; CDR2 reads SASEGT. The J segment lost 4 bases and the V segment lost 6 bases, leaving 9 bases of the junction unmatched. The CDR3 has 15 amino acids. The CDR3 bases are TGTGCCAGCAGGGGAACCGGGACAGGGGTTTACGAGCAGTACTTC. The encoded protein is CASRGTGTGVYEQYF.

V gene TRBV19 combines with J gene TRBJ2-2, with TRBD2 matching 8 bases. CDR1 LNHDA and CDR2 SQIVND come from the germline V gene (reference sequence). V shed 4 bases and J 0 bases; nucleotides not matched to a gene: 10. The CDR3 runs to 18 residues. In DNA form, the CDR3 reads TGTGCCAGTAGTACCCATATCAGCGGGAGTGCGAACACCGGGGAGCTGTTTTTT. Its protein is CASSTHISGSANTGELFF.

This clone was found once. This chain connects TRBV6-6 to TRBJ2-1; D perhaps matches TRBD1 (5 bases). This CDR3 spans 15 amino acids. The V end lost 4 bases, the J end lost 13 bases, and 23 bases lay between the germline ends. Per germline, CDR1 MNHNY and CDR2 SVGAGI (reference sequence). Here the CDR3 reads CASSSPGATALHQFF. The CDR3 coding sequence is TGTGCCAGCAGTTCCCCTGGGGCCACGGCCCTCCATCAGTTCTTC.